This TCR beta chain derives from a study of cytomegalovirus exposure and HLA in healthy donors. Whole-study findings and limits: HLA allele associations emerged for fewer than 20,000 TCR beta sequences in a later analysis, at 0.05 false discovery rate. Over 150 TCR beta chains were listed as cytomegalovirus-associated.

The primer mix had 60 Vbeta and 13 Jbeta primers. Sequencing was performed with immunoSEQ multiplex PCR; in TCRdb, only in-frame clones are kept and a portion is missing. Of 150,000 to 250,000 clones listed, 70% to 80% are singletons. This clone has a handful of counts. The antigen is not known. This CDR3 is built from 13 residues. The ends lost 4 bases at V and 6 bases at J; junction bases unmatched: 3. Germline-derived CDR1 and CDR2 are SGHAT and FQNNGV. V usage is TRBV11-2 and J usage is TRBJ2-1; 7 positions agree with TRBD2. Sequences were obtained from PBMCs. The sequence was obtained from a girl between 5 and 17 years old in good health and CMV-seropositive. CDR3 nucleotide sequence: TGTGCCAGCAGCTGGGGGGAGGGCAATGAGCAGTTCTTC. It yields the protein CASSWGEGNEQFF.